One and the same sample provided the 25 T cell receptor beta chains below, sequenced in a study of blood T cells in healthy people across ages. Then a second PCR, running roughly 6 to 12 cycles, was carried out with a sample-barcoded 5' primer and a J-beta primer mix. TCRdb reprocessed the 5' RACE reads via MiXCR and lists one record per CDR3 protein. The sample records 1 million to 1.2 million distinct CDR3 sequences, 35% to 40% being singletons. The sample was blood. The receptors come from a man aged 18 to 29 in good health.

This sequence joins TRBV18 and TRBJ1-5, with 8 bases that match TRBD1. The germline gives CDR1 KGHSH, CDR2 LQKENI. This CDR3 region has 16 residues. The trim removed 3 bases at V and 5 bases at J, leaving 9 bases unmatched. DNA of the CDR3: TGTGCCAGCTCACCGCGTATTAAGACAGGGGATCAGCCCCAGCATTTT. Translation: CASSPRIKTGDQPQHF.

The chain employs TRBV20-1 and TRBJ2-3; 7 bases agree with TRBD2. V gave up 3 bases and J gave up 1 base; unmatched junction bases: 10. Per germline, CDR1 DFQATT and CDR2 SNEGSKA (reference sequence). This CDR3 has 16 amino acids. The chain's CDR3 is CSASPRQAGGTDTQYF. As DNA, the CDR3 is TGCAGTGCTAGCCCCCGCCAGGCGGGGGGCACAGATACGCAGTATTTT.

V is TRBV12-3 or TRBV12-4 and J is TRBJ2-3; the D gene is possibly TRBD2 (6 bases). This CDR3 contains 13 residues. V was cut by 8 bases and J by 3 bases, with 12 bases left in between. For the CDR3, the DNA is TGTGCCAGCTGGGGGGTTGGGACAGATACGCAGTATTTT. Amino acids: CASWGVGTDTQYF.

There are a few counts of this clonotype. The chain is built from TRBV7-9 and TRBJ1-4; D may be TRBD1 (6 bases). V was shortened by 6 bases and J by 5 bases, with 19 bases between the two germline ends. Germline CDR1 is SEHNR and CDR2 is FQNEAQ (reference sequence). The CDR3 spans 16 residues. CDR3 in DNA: TGTGCCAGCAGTACATCCCGCGGGGGGCTGAATGAAAAACTGTTTTTT. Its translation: CASSTSRGGLNEKLFF.

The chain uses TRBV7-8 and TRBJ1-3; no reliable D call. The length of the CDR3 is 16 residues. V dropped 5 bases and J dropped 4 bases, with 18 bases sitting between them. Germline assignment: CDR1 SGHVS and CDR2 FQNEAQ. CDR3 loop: CASSPDRVVQGNTIYF. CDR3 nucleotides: TGTGCCAGCAGCCCCGATAGAGTCGTGCAGGGAAACACCATATATTTT.

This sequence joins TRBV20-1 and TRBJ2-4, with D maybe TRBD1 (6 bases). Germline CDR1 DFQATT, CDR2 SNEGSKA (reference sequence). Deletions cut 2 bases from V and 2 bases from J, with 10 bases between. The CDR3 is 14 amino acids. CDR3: CSARSQGSKNIQYF. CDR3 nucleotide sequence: TGCAGTGCTAGATCACAGGGATCCAAAAACATTCAGTACTTC.

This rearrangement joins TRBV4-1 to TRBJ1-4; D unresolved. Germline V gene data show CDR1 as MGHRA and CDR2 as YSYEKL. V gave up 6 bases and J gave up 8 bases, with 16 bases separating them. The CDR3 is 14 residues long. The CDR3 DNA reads TGCGCCAGCAGTCCCGGTAGGGCGTTGGAAAAACTGTTTTTT. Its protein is CASSPGRALEKLFF.

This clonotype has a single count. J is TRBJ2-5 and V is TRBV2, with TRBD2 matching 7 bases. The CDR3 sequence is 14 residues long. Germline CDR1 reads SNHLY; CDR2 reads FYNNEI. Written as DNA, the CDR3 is TGTGCTGGGGGTTTGGGGGGGGTACAAGAGACCCAGTACTTC. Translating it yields CAGGLGGVQETQYF.

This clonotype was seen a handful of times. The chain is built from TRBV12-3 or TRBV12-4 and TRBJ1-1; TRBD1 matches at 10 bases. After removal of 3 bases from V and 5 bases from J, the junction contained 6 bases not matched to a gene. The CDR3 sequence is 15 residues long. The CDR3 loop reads CASSFRDRGKTEAFF. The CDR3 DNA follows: TGTGCCAGCAGTTTTAGGGACAGGGGAAAAACTGAAGCTTTCTTT.

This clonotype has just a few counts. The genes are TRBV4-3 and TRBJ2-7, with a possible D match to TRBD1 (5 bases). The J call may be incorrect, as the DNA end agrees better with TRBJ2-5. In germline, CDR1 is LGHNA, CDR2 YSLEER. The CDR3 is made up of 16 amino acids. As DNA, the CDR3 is TGCGCCAGCAGCCAAGTGGGAACAGGCACAGGAGAGACCCAGTACTTC. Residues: CASSQVGTGTGETQYF.

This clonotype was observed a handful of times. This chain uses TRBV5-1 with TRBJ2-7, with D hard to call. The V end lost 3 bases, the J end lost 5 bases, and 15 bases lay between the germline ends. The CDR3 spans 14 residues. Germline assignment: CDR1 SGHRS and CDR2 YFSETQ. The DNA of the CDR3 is TGCGCCAGCAGCTCTCTTGAGACTTCTGACGAGCAGTACTTC. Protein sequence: CASSSLETSDEQYF.

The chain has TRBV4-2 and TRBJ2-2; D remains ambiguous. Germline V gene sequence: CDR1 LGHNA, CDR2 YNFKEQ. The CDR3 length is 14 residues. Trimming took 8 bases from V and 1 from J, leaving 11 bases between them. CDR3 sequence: CASGWQMNTGELFF. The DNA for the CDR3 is TGTGCCAGCGGGTGGCAGATGAACACCGGGGAGCTGTTTTTT.

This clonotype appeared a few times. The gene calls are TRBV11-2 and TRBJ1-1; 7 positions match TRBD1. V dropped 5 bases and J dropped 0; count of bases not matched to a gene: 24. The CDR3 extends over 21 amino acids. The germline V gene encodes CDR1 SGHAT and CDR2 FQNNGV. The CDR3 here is CASSTSTGITSHRNMNTEAFF. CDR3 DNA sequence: TGTGCCAGCAGCACCTCGACAGGGATAACCTCCCACAGAAACATGAACACTGAAGCTTTCTTT.

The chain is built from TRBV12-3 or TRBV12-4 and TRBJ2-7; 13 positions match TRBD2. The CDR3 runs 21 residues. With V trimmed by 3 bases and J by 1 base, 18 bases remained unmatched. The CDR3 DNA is TGTGCCAGCAGTTTCGGACAGCTCGACTCGGGACTAGCGGGACCTTCCTACGAGCAGTACTTC. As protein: CASSFGQLDSGLAGPSYEQYF.

CDR3 amino acids: CASSPEALAAGELFF. In DNA, the CDR3 is TGTGCCAGCAGTCCCGAAGCCCTAGCTGCCGGGGAGCTGTTTTTT. The chain couples TRBV6-4 to TRBJ2-2; a weak D match, TRBD2 (5 bases). CDR3 size: 15 residues. The germline gives CDR1 MRHNA, CDR2 SNTAGT. Trimming removed 5 bases at V and 6 bases at J, with 16 bases between.

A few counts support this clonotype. CDR3 sequence: CASSPNRANYGYTF. The CDR3 DNA sequence: TGTGCCAGCAGCCCCAATCGGGCTAACTATGGCTACACCTTC. V and J are TRBV3-1 and TRBJ1-2; D is unresolved. This CDR3 has 14 amino acids. Trimming removed 4 bases at V and 0 bases at J, with 9 bases between. Germline CDR1 reads LGHDT; CDR2 reads YNNKEL (reference sequence). The full variable domain, completed using reference TRBV3-1 and TRBJ1-2, is DTAVSQTPKYLVTQMGNDKSIKCEQNLGHDTMYWYKQDSKKFLKIMFSYNNKELIINETVPNRFSPKSPDKAHLNLHINSLELGDSAVYFCASSPNRANYGYTFGSGTRLTVV.

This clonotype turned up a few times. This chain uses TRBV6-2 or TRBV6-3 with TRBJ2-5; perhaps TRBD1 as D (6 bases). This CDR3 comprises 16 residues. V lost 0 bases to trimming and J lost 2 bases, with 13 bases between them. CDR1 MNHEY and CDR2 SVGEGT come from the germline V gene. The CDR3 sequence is CASSYSIGTLQETQYF. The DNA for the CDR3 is TGTGCCAGCAGTTACTCGATTGGGACACTACAAGAGACCCAGTACTTC.

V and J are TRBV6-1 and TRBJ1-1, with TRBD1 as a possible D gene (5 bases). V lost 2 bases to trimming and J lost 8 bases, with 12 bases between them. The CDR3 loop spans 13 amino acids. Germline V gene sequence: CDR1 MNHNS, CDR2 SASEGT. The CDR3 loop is CASSENFGGEAFF. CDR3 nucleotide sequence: TGTGCCAGCAGTGAAAATTTTGGGGGAGAAGCTTTCTTT.

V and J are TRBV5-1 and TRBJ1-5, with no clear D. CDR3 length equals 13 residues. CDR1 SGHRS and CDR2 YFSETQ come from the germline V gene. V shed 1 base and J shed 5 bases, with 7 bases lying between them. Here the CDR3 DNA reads TGCGCCAGCAGCTTGATTGGCGATCAGCCCCAGCATTTT. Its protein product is CASSLIGDQPQHF.

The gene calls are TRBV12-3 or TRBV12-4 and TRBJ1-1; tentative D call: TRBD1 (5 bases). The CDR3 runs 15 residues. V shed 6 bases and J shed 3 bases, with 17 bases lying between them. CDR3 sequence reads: CASSAYIGGDTEAFF. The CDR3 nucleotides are TGTGCCAGCAGCGCCTATATCGGGGGAGACACTGAAGCTTTCTTT.

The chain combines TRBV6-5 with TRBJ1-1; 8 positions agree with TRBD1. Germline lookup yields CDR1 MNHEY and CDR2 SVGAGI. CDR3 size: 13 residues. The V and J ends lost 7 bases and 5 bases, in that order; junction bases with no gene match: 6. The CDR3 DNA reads TGTGCCAGCAAAACAGGGGGAAGGACTGAAGCTTTCTTT. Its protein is CASKTGGRTEAFF.

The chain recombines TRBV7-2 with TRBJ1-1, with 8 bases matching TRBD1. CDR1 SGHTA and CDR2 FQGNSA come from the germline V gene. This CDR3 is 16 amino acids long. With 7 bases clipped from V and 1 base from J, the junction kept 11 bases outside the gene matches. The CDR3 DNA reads TGTGCCAGCATCAAAGAGGGGACAGGTGCGAACACTGAAGCTTTCTTT. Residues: CASIKEGTGANTEAFF.

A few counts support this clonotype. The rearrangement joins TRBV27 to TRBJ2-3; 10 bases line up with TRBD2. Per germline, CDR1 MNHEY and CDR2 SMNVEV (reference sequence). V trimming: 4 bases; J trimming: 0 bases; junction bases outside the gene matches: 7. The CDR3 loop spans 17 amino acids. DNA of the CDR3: TGTGCCAGCAGTTCCACGCCACTAGCGGGGAGCACAGATACGCAGTATTTT. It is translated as CASSSTPLAGSTDTQYF.

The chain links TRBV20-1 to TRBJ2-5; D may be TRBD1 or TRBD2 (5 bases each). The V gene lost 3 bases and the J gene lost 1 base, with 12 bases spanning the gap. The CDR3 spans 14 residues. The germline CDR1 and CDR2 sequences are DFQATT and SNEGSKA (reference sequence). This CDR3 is CSASVGDRQETQYF. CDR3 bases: TGCAGTGCTAGTGTGGGGGACCGCCAAGAGACCCAGTACTTC.

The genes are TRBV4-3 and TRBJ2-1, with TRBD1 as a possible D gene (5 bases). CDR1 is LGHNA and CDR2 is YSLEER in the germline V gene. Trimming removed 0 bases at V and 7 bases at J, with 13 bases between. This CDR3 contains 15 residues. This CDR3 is CASSQDRDGWNEQFF. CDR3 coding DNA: TGCGCCAGCAGCCAAGACAGGGATGGTTGGAATGAGCAGTTCTTC.